This T cell receptor (beta chain) appears in the sequencing data of a study of cytomegalovirus exposure and HLA in healthy donors. PCR primers comprised 60 Vbeta and 13 Jbeta primers. Data came from immunoSEQ multiplex PCR; TCRdb stores just in-frame clones and leaves some out. The sample shows over 85,000 clones, approximately 77% of them seen only once. Looked up from germline, CDR1 is LNHDA and CDR2 is SQIVND (reference sequence). The CDR3 is made up of 15 amino acids. V lost 6 bases to trimming and J lost 5 bases; unmatched junction nucleotides: 6. The specimen sequenced was PBMCs. The sequence derives from a male donor in good health and CMV-seropositive. The V and J genes are TRBV19 and TRBJ2-2; TRBD1 matches 10 bases. The DNA for the CDR3 is TGTGCCAGTAGACGGGACAGGGGTTGGACCGGGGAGCTGTTTTTT. It encodes CASRRDRGWTGELFF.